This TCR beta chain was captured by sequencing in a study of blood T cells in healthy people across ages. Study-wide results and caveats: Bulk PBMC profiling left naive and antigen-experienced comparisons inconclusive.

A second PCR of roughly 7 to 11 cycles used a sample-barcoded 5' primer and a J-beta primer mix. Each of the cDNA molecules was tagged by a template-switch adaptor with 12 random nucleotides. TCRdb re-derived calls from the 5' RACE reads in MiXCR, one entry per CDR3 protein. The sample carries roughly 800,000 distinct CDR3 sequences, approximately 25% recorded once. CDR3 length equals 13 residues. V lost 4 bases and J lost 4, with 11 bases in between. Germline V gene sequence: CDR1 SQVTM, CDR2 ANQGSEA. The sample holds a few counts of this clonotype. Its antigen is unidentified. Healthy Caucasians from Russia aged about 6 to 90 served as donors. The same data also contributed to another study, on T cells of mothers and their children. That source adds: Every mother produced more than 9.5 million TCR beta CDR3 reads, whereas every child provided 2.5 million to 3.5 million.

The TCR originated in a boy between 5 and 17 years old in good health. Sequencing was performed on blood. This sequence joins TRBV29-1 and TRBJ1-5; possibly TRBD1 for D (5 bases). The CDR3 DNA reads TGCAGCGTTGGTCAACAGGTAAATCAGCCCCAGCATTTT. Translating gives CSVGQQVNQPQHF.